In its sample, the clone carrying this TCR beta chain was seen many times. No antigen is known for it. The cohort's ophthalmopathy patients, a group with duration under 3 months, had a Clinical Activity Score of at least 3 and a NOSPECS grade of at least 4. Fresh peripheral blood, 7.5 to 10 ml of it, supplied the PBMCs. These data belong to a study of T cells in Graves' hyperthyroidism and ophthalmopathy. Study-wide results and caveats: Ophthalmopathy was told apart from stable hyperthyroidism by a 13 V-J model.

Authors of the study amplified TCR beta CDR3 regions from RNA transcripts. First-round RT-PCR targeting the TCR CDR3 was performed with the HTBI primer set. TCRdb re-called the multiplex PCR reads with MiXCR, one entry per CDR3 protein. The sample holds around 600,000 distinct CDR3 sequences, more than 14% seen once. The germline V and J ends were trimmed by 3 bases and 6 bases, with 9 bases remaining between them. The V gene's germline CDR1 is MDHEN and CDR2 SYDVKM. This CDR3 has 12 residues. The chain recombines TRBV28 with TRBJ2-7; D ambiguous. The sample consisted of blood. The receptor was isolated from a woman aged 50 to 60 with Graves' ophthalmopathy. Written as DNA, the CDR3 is TGTGCCAGCAGTTTTTTGGCCTCCGAGCAGTACTTC. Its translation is CASSFLASEQYF.